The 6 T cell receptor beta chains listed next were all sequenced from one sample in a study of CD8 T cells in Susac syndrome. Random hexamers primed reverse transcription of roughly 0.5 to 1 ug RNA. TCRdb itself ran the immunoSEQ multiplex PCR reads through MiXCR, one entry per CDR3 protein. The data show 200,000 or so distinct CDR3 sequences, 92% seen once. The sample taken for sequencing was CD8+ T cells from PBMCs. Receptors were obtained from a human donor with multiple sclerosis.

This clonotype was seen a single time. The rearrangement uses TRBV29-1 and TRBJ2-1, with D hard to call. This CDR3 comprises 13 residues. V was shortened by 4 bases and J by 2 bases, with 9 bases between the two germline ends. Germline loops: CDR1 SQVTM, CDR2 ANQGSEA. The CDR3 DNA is TGCAGCGTTGTGGGTCTTACCTACAATGAGCAGTTCTTC. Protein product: CSVVGLTYNEQFF.

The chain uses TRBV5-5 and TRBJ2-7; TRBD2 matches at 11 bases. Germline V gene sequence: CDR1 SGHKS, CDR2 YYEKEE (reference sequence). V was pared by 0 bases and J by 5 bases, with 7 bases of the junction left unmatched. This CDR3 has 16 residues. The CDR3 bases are TGTGCCAGCAGCTTGGAACTAGCGGGAGTACTGGACGAGCAGTACTTC. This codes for CASSLELAGVLDEQYF.

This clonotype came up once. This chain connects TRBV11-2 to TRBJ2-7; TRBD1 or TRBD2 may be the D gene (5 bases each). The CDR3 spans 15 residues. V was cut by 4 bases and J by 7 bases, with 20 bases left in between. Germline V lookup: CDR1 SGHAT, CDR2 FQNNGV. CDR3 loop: CASSSRGEPFGEQYF. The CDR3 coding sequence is TGTGCCAGCAGCTCCCGAGGGGAACCTTTCGGGGAGCAGTACTTC.

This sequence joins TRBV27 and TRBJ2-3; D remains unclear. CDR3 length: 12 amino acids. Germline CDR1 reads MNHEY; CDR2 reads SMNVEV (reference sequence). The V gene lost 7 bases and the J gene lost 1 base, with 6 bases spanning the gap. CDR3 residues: CASTDRTDTQYF. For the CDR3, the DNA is TGTGCCAGCACAGACCGCACAGATACGCAGTATTTT.

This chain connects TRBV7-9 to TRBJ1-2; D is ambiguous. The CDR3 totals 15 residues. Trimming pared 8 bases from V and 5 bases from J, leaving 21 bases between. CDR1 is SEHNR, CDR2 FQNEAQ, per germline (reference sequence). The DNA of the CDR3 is TGTGCCAGCTCCCAGAGTGGGTCTTCGGGGTATGGCTACACCTTC. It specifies CASSQSGSSGYGYTF.

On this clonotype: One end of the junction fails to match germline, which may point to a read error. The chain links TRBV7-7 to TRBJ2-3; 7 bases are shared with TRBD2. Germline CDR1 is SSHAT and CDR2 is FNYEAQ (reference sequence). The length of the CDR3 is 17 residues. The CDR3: CASSPVETSTSTDTQYF. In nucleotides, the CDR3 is TGTGCTAGCAGCCCGGTTGAGACTAGCACTAGCACAGATACGCAGTATTTT. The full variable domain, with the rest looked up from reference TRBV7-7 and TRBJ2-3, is GAGVSQSPRYKVTKRGQDVTLRCDPISSHATLYWYQQALGQGPEFLTYFNYEAQPDKSGLPSDRFSAERPEGSISTLTIQRTEQRDSAMYRCASSPVETSTSTDTQYFGPGTRLTVL.